These 21 T cell receptor beta chains were all obtained from the same sample, sequenced in a study of blood T cell repertoires in COVID-19. The data were produced by immunoSEQ multiplex PCR, yet TCRdb's version contains in-frame clones alone and is incomplete. The repertoire consists of nearly 350,000 clones, with more than 85% occurring once and the leading ten covering approximately 1%. Sequencing input: PBMCs or T cells enriched from blood (not recorded which). All receptors come from a young woman who had recovered from COVID-19.

The chain recombines TRBV7-9 with TRBJ2-3, with 9 bases fitting TRBD2. CDR1 is SEHNR, CDR2 FQNEAQ, per germline (reference sequence). V gave up 5 bases and J gave up 4 bases; unmatched junction bases: 7. This CDR3 comprises 15 residues. CDR3 sequence (DNA): TGTGCCAGCAGCCCACCGACTAGCGGCGCAGATACGCAGTATTTT. Its protein product is CASSPPTSGADTQYF.

The chain has TRBV3-1 (or the pseudogene TRBV3-2) and TRBJ2-1; no definite D call. Germline CDR1 reads LGHDT; CDR2 reads YNNKEL (reference sequence). Trimming cost V 3 bases and J 4 bases, with 7 bases left between them. This CDR3 is 13 amino acids long. The chain's CDR3 is CASSQAHYNEQFF. The CDR3 nucleotides read TGTGCCAGCAGCCAGGCCCATTACAATGAGCAGTTCTTC.

The rearrangement joins TRBV5-4 to TRBJ2-7, with TRBD2 matching 11 bases. CDR3 size: 15 residues. In germline, CDR1 is SGHNT, CDR2 YYREEE (reference sequence). V was clipped by 2 bases and J by 3 bases; unmatched bases: 4. CDR3 DNA sequence: TGTGCCAGCAGCTTTGGGGGGACTAGCGGCTACGAGCAGTACTTC. Amino acid sequence: CASSFGGTSGYEQYF.

The V call is TRBV6-5, the J call TRBJ1-1; no firm D call. Trimming pared 2 bases from V and 7 bases from J, leaving 11 bases between. Germline loops: CDR1 MNHEY, CDR2 SVGAGI. The CDR3 runs to 13 residues. CDR3 coding DNA: TGTGCCAGCAGTTACCGGAGAGGTGGTGAAGCTTTCTTT. Translation gives CASSYRRGGEAFF.

The chain carries TRBV7-2 and TRBJ2-1; D is ambiguous. V lost 0 bases and J 15 bases, leaving 15 bases between the germline ends. CDR3 size: 13 residues. CDR1 is SGHTA and CDR2 is FQGNSA in the germline V gene. CDR3 in DNA: TGTGCCAGCAGCTTAGCGCGGCCAGAAAGCCGGTTCTTC. Translated, it gives CASSLARPESRFF.

This clone was picked up a small number of times. The V and J genes are TRBV9 and TRBJ1-3; 9 bases are shared with TRBD1. Germline V lookup: CDR1 SGDLS, CDR2 YYNGEE. J lost 4 bases, V lost 3 bases, and 11 bases had no gene match. This CDR3 has 17 residues. The CDR3 DNA sequence: TGTGCCAGCAGCGCATCCGGGACAGGGTTGTCCGGAAACACCATATATTTT. Protein product: CASSASGTGLSGNTIYF.

V usage is TRBV10-3 and J usage is TRBJ1-5; 9 nucleotides match TRBD1. This CDR3 region has 16 residues. Germline V gene sequence: CDR1 ENHRY, CDR2 SYGVKD. With V trimmed by 4 bases and J by 1 base, 5 bases remained unmatched. CDR3 in DNA: TGTGCCATCAGTGGCGCCGGGACAGGGAGCAATCAGCCCCAGCATTTT. Protein: CAISGAGTGSNQPQHF.

The chain recombines TRBV7-6 with TRBJ1-3; TRBD1 is a possible D gene (6 bases). Trimming left V 4 bases short and J 4 bases short, with 11 bases between. The CDR3 sequence is 14 residues long. Germline CDR1 SGHVS, CDR2 FNYEAQ. CDR3 protein: CASSSAGEGNTIYF. In nucleotides, the CDR3 is TGTGCCAGCAGCTCCGCAGGGGAAGGAAACACCATATATTTT.

CDR3 residues: CASSVTGDTGELFF. In DNA form, the CDR3 reads TGTGCCAGCAGCGTGACAGGGGACACCGGGGAGCTGTTTTTT. The chain is built from TRBV9 and TRBJ2-2; TRBD1 matches 8 bases. Per the germline V gene, CDR1 is SGDLS and CDR2 is YYNGEE. V lost 2 bases to trimming and J lost 3 bases; unmatched junction nucleotides: 0. The CDR3 consists of 14 residues.

CDR3 DNA sequence: TGTGCCAGCGGGGGGGCCAACACCGGGGAGCTGTTTTTT. It is translated as CASGGANTGELFF. The chain uses TRBV28 and TRBJ2-2, with a possible D match to TRBD2 (7 bases). Germline V gives CDR1 MDHEN, CDR2 SYDVKM. The CDR3 totals 13 residues. V was clipped by 8 bases and J by 2 bases, with 9 bases between them.

The chain recombines TRBV7-2 with TRBJ2-1; 9 bases match TRBD1. V shed 0 bases and J 14 bases; nucleotides not matched to a gene: 5. The V gene's germline CDR1 is SGHTA and CDR2 FQGNSA. CDR3 length equals 13 residues. The DNA for the CDR3 is TGTGCCAGCAGCTTAGCGCAGGGGACAGGGAAGTTCTTC. This translates into CASSLAQGTGKFF.

The chain uses TRBV28 and TRBJ1-1; perhaps TRBD1 as D (5 bases). The CDR3 runs 14 residues. V lost 6 bases to trimming and J lost 2 bases, with 13 bases between them. Germline CDR1 reads MDHEN; CDR2 reads SYDVKM. The CDR3 coding sequence is TGTGCCAGCAGCCTACCCGGGGGTAACACTGAAGCTTTCTTT. Amino acid sequence: CASSLPGGNTEAFF.

The genes are TRBV5-6 and TRBJ1-1; the D is unclear. The CDR3 is 15 amino acids. Germline V gives CDR1 SGHDT, CDR2 YYEEEE. With 4 bases removed from V and 1 base from J, the gap between germline ends came to 14 bases. CDR3 nucleotide sequence: TGTGCCAGCAGCCGTCCCGCGATGAAGAACACTGAAGCTTTCTTT. It encodes CASSRPAMKNTEAFF.

The gene calls are TRBV2 and TRBJ2-5; TRBD2 might be the D (7 bases). This CDR3 contains 16 residues. The V end lost 7 bases, the J end lost 4 bases, and 22 bases lay between the germline ends. Looked up from germline, CDR1 is SNHLY and CDR2 is FYNNEI. CDR3 sequence: CASTSEGGDIGETQYF. CDR3 nucleotides: TGTGCCAGCACTTCGGAAGGGGGGGACATTGGAGAGACCCAGTACTTC.

The chain uses TRBV18 and TRBJ2-7; TRBD1 agrees at 10 bases. V lost 0 bases and J lost 4; bases outside the gene matches: 0. Germline V CDR1 and CDR2: KGHSH, LQKENI. The CDR3 runs 14 residues. The CDR3 sequence: CASSPPGQGYEQYF. CDR3 DNA: TGTGCCAGCTCACCACCGGGACAGGGGTACGAGCAGTACTTC.

This clone is a singleton in its sample. At one of its ends the junction is not consistent with the germline gene, which may arise from a read error. The gene calls are TRBV12-3 or TRBV12-4 and TRBJ1-2; 7 bases line up with TRBD1. The CDR3 has 12 amino acids. The DNA for the CDR3 is TGTGCCAGCACCTCCAGACAGGGAAATCTCTCCTTC. It is translated as CASTSRQGNLSF.

The rearrangement links TRBV25-1 to TRBJ1-2, with 11 bases identical to TRBD1. Losses at the gene ends were 4 bases for V and 2 bases for J; bases not matched to a gene: 9. Germline V gene data show CDR1 as MGHDK and CDR2 as SYGVNS. This CDR3 spans 17 amino acids. The CDR3 nucleotides read TGTGCCAGCAGTGGAGAAGGGGGGGACAGGGGGAACTATGGCTACACCTTC. Its translation is CASSGEGGDRGNYGYTF.

This chain joins TRBV7-7 and TRBJ1-4; perhaps TRBD1 as D (5 bases). The CDR3 runs 16 residues. Germline V lookup: CDR1 SSHAT, CDR2 FNYEAQ (reference sequence). V dropped 5 bases and J dropped 8 bases, with 21 bases sitting between them. The CDR3 nucleotides read TGTGCCAGCAGCCCCACACCCGGGACTCCCCCGGAAAAACTGTTTTTT. Translation: CASSPTPGTPPEKLFF.

CDR3 sequence reads: CASSESTGGRPEAFF. As DNA, the CDR3 is TGCGCCAGCAGTGAGTCCACAGGGGGAAGGCCTGAAGCTTTCTTT. This chain connects TRBV10-1 to TRBJ1-1; TRBD1 matches 8 bases. V was pared by 0 bases and J by 6 bases, with 6 bases of the junction left unmatched. This CDR3 spans 15 amino acids. Germline CDR1 is WNHNN and CDR2 is SYGVQD (reference sequence).

The chain carries TRBV14 and TRBJ2-1, with D maybe TRBD1 (6 bases). CDR3 length: 13 residues. V dropped 1 base and J dropped 7 bases, with 8 bases sitting between them. Per the germline V gene, CDR1 is SGHDN and CDR2 is FVKESK. CDR3 region: CASSQVRGNEQFF. The CDR3 region has the DNA TGTGCCAGCAGCCAAGTCAGGGGAAATGAGCAGTTCTTC. Looking up the rest from reference TRBV14 and TRBJ2-1 gives the full variable domain: EAGVTQFPSHSVIEKGQTVTLRCDPISGHDNLYWYRRVMGKEIKFLLHFVKESKQDESGMPNNRFLAERTGGTYSTLKVQPAELEDSGVYFCASSQVRGNEQFFGPGTRLTVL.

The rearrangement joins TRBV21-1 to TRBJ2-3; the table assigns TRBD1, which was not confirmed against the DNA. TRBV21-1 is a documented pseudogene. The CDR3 sequence is 16 residues long. CDR3 nucleotides: TGTGCCAGCAGCCACCCCATGGACAGGGACGCAGATACGCAGTATTTT. The encoded protein is CASSHPMDRDADTQYF.